This passage covers 7 T cell receptor beta chains from one sample sequenced in a study of control samples from healthy donors and cancer patients. Sequenced by immunoSEQ multiplex PCR; TCRdb stores in-frame clones only, minus some. The profile shows 200,000 to 250,000 clones, roughly 94% of them singletons. Sequenced input: blood. These TCRs come from a man between 45 and 60 years old in good health.

The chain combines TRBV7-9 with TRBJ2-5; 9 bases agree with TRBD2. J was trimmed by 3 bases and V by 5 bases; bases with no gene match: 4. The CDR3 has 14 residues. Per germline, CDR1 SEHNR and CDR2 FQNEAQ (reference sequence). The CDR3 nucleotides read TGTGCCAGCAGCCAGACTAGCGGTAAAGAGACCCAGTACTTC. Protein sequence: CASSQTSGKETQYF.

The J gene is TRBJ1-2, the V gene TRBV6-6; no clear D. Germline CDR1 is MNHNY and CDR2 is SVGAGI (reference sequence). This CDR3 is built from 14 residues. V lost 6 bases to trimming and J lost 2 bases, with 13 bases between them. The CDR3 loop is CASSDLPGNYGYTF. The CDR3 nucleotides are TGTGCCAGCAGCGACCTACCGGGGAACTATGGCTACACCTTC.

V and J are TRBV3-1 (or the pseudogene TRBV3-2) and TRBJ1-1, with D unclear. Germline CDR1 is LGHDT and CDR2 is YNNKEL (reference sequence). CDR3 length: 12 amino acids. V was trimmed by 4 bases and J by 2 bases, leaving 5 bases between them. The CDR3 DNA reads TGTGCCAGCAGCCGAAAAAACACTGAAGCTTTCTTT. Translation gives CASSRKNTEAFF.

V usage is TRBV3-1 (or the pseudogene TRBV3-2) and J usage is TRBJ2-7; the D gene could be TRBD1 or TRBD2 (5 bases each). Trimming cost V 1 base and J 6 bases, with 7 bases left between them. The CDR3 is made up of 12 amino acids. Per germline, CDR1 LGHDT and CDR2 YNNKEL (reference sequence). The CDR3 DNA is TGTGCCAGCAGCCAAGCTGGGGGCGAGCAGTACGTC. Encoded protein: CASSQAGGEQYV.

The rearrangement links TRBV18 to TRBJ1-4, with D hard to call. Trimming took off 1 base at V and 8 bases at J, with 8 bases between the two ends. Germline assignment: CDR1 KGHSH and CDR2 LQKENI. This CDR3 comprises 13 residues. CDR3 residues: CASSPLAQEKLFF. The CDR3 DNA reads TGTGCCAGCTCACCACTTGCGCAGGAAAAACTGTTTTTT.

The V call is TRBV29-1, the J call TRBJ1-5; no clear D. Germline V gene data show CDR1 as SQVTM and CDR2 as ANQGSEA. The CDR3 totals 17 residues. V was cut by 4 bases and J by 3 bases, with 22 bases left in between. The CDR3 nucleotides are TGCAGCGTTGGTTGGCGGAGATCTTGGGTTTCCAATCAGCCCCAGCATTTT. This sequence encodes CSVGWRRSWVSNQPQHF.

This clone was observed once. The chain is built from TRBV6-6 and TRBJ1-5; the D gene is possibly TRBD1 (6 bases). The CDR3 extends over 15 amino acids. Trimming took off 2 bases at V and 5 bases at J, with 13 bases between the two ends. From germline, CDR1 is MNHNY and CDR2 SVGAGI (reference sequence). CDR3 nucleotide sequence: TGTGCCAGCAGTTACCGAGGACAGAATGATCAGCCCCAGCATTTT. The encoded protein is CASSYRGQNDQPQHF.